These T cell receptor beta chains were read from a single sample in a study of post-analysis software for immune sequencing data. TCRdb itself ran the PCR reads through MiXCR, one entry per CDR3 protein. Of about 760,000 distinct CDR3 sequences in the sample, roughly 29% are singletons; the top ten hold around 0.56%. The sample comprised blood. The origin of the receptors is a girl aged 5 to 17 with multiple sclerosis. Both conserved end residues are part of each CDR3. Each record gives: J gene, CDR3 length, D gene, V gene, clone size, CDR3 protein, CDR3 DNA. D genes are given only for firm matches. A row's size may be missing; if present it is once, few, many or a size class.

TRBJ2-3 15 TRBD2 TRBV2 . CASSATSGALDTQYF TGTGCCAGCAGTGCGACTAGCGGGGCACTGGATACGCAGTATTTT
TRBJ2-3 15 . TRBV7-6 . CASSRRAARLDTQYF TGTGCCAGCAGCCGGCGGGCTGCTAGATTAGATACGCAGTATTTT
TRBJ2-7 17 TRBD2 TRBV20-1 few CSASRLAGGLSSYEQYF TGCAGTGCCAGCAGGCTAGCGGGAGGCCTCAGCTCCTACGAGCAGTACTTC
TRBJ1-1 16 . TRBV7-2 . CASSLPPEGMNTEAFF TGTGCCAGCAGCTTACCCCCGGAGGGGATGAACACTGAAGCTTTCTTT
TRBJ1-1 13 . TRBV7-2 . CASLRWRNTEAFF TGTGCCAGCCTTCGGTGGCGGAACACTGAAGCTTTCTTT
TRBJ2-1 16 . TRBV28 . CASSSIDIRSYNEQFF TGTGCCAGCAGTTCAATTGATATTAGGTCCTACAATGAGCAGTTCTTC
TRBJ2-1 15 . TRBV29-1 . CSVDPGPLGNNEQFF TGCAGCGTTGATCCGGGACCACTGGGAAACAATGAGCAGTTCTTC
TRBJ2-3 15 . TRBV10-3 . CAISEPAGREDTQYF TGTGCCATCAGTGAGCCGGCTGGGCGGGAAGATACGCAGTATTTT
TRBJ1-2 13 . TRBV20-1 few CSVGGADNYGYTF TGCAGTGTGGGAGGGGCGGATAACTATGGCTACACCTTC
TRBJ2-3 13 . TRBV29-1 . CSVAIAGTDTQYF TGCAGCGTTGCCATTGCTGGGACGGATACGCAGTATTTT
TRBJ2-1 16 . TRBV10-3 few CAITRGLLGKPSEQFF TGTGCCATCACCCGGGGTTTATTGGGGAAACCCAGTGAGCAGTTCTTC
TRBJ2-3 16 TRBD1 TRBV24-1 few CATSAADRGPTDTQYF TGTGCCACCAGTGCCGCCGACAGGGGTCCCACAGATACGCAGTATTTT
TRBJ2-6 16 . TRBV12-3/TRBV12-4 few CASRYTGDSGANVLTF TGTGCCAGCAGATATACAGGAGACTCTGGGGCCAACGTCCTGACTTTC
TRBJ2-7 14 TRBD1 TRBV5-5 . CANSSTGSPLEQYF TGTGCCAACAGCTCGACAGGGAGCCCCCTCGAGCAGTACTTC
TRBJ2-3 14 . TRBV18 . CASSGTRESDTQYF TGTGCCAGCTCAGGGACGAGAGAGTCAGATACGCAGTATTTT
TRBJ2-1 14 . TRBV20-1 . CSASSSVLYNEQFF TGCAGTGCTAGTTCTAGCGTCCTTTACAATGAGCAGTTCTTC
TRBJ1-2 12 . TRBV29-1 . CSVDWGGHGYTF TGCAGCGTTGATTGGGGGGGCCATGGCTACACCTTC
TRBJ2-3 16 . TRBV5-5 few CASSSEPGGVTDTQYF TGTGCCAGCAGCTCGGAACCGGGGGGCGTCACAGATACGCAGTATTTT
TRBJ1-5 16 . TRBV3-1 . CASSQDYQAQRQPQHF TGTGCCAGCAGCCAAGATTACCAGGCCCAGCGGCAGCCCCAGCATTTT
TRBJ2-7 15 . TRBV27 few CASSPIALSSYEQYF TGTGCCAGCAGCCCCATAGCTCTGAGCTCCTACGAGCAGTACTTC
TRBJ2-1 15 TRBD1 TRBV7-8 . CASSEGTGGSGEQFF TGTGCCAGCAGCGAAGGGACAGGGGGCTCCGGTGAGCAGTTCTTC
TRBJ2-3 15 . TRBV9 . CASSVAGFKTDTQYF TGTGCCAGCAGCGTAGCCGGGTTTAAGACAGATACGCAGTATTTT
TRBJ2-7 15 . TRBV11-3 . CASSRGGGDSYEQYF TGTGCCAGCAGCCGAGGCGGGGGCGACTCCTACGAGCAGTACTTC
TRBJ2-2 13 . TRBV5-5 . CTSSAQNTGERFF TGTACCAGCAGCGCCCAGAACACCGGGGAGCGGTTTTTT
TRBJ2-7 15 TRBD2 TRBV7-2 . CASSLAGLPAYEQYF TGTGCCAGCAGCTTAGCGGGACTACCCGCCTACGAGCAGTACTTC
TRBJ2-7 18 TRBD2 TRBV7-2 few CASSFGRASGRSSYEQYF TGTGCCAGCAGCTTCGGCCGGGCTAGCGGGAGGAGCTCCTACGAGCAGTACTTC
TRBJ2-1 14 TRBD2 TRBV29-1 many CSVVAGVAYNEQFF TGCAGCGTTGTAGCGGGAGTCGCCTACAATGAGCAGTTCTTC
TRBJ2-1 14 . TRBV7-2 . CASSHRGEHTEQFF TGTGCCAGCAGCCACCGGGGAGAGCACACTGAGCAGTTCTTC
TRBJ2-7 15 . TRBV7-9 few CASSSTDMDRYEQYF TGTGCCAGCAGCTCTACCGACATGGATCGTTACGAGCAGTACTTC
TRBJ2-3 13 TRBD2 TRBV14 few CASNLGGSVTQYF TGTGCCAGCAATCTGGGGGGGTCCGTCACGCAGTATTTT
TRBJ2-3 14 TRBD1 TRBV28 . CASRRQGVADTQYF TGTGCCAGCAGAAGACAGGGGGTTGCAGATACGCAGTATTTT
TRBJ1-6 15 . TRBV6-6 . CASSPSKGNNSPLHF TGTGCCAGCAGTCCATCGAAGGGGAATAATTCACCCCTCCACTTT
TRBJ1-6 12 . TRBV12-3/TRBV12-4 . CASSPQNSPLHF TGTGCCAGCAGCCCACAGAATTCACCCCTCCACTTT
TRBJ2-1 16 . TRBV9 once CASSVALGEPYNEQFF TGTGCCAGCAGCGTAGCATTGGGGGAGCCCTACAATGAGCAGTTCTTC
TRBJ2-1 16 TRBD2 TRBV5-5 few CASSQRGLADLNEQFF TGTGCCAGCAGCCAAAGGGGACTAGCGGATCTCAATGAGCAGTTCTTC
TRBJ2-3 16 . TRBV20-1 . CSARDGPAPVTGTQYF TGCAGTGCTAGAGATGGCCCAGCGCCCGTCACAGGTACGCAGTATTTT
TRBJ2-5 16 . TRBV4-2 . CASSQESPGGWKTQYF TGTGCCAGCAGCCAAGAGTCCCCTGGGGGGTGGAAGACCCAGTACTTC
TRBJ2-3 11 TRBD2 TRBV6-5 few CAAGGENTQYF TGTGCCGCGGGGGGTGAGAATACGCAGTATTTT
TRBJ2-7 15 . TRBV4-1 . CASSQVWDTPYEQYF TGCGCCAGCAGCCAAGTTTGGGACACCCCCTACGAGCAGTACTTC
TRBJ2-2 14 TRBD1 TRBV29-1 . CSVRPDRDTGELFF TGCAGCGTTCGGCCGGACAGGGACACCGGGGAGCTGTTTTTT
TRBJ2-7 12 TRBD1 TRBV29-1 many CSVGDRPYEQYF TGCAGCGTGGGGGACAGACCCTACGAGCAGTACTTC
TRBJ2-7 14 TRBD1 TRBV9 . CASSAWDRYSEQYF TGTGCCAGCAGCGCTTGGGACAGGTACTCCGAGCAGTACTTC
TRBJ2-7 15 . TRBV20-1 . CSARDPGTDFYEQYF TGCAGTGCTAGGGACCCGGGCACGGACTTTTACGAGCAGTACTTC